This record looks at one T cell receptor (beta chain) sequence and its context. Trimming removed 6 bases from V and 6 bases from J, with 15 bases in between. Germline V lookup: CDR1 MNHNS, CDR2 SASEGT. The CDR3 loop spans 14 amino acids. The data were obtained in a study of cytomegalovirus exposure and HLA in healthy donors. The primer mix had 60 Vbeta and 13 Jbeta primers. Measured with immunoSEQ multiplex PCR; TCRdb has only the in-frame clones, and not every one. Of about 120,000 clones in the sample, about 80% were seen once. The receptor's source is a female donor in good health and CMV-seronegative. The rearrangement uses TRBV6-1 and TRBJ2-1, with D unresolved. The source material was PBMCs. The CDR3 spells CASSPSIIGNEQFF. The CDR3 DNA sequence: TGTGCCAGCAGCCCTAGTATTATAGGCAATGAGCAGTTCTTC.